The rows below give T cell receptor beta chains drawn from one sample of a study of T-cell reconstitution after alpha-beta-depleted transplantation in children. TCRdb reprocessed the PCR reads via MiXCR and lists one record per CDR3 protein. The repertoire holds about 200,000 distinct CDR3 sequences, with approximately 6% as singletons. The starting material was PBMCs, obtained before TCRalphabeta/CD19-depleted stem cell transplant. Source of these receptors: a girl less than two years old with combined immunodeficiency, due to receive a stem cell transplant. CDR3s include the opening cysteine and the closing phenylalanine or tryptophan. Each record gives: V gene, clone size, D gene, J gene, CDR3 protein, CDR3 DNA. The D gene is left open where the match is weak. The size of a clone is reported for some rows only, either as once, few or many, or as a class for expanded clones.

V gene: TRBV5-1; clone size: many; D gene: -; J gene: TRBJ2-2; CDR3 protein: CASSGAGTGELFF; CDR3 DNA: TGCGCCAGCAGCGGTGCTGGCACCGGGGAGCTGTTTTTT
V gene: TRBV5-6; clone size: many; D gene: TRBD1; J gene: TRBJ2-7; CDR3 protein: CASSLATGVEQYF; CDR3 DNA: TGTGCCAGCAGCTTGGCGACAGGGGTCGAGCAGTACTTC
V gene: TRBV4-3; clone size: many; D gene: -; J gene: TRBJ2-4; CDR3 protein: CASSQRPDRSPYGGNIQYF; CDR3 DNA: TGCGCCAGCAGCCAGAGGCCGGACAGATCGCCGTATGGTGGAAACATTCAGTACTTC
V gene: TRBV3-1; clone size: many; D gene: -; J gene: TRBJ2-1; CDR3 protein: CASSPRGGASSYNEQFF; CDR3 DNA: TGTGCCAGCAGCCCCCGAGGAGGCGCGAGCTCCTACAATGAGCAGTTCTTC
V gene: TRBV6-2/TRBV6-3; clone size: -; D gene: TRBD2; J gene: TRBJ2-7; CDR3 protein: CASSQGLAPREQYF; CDR3 DNA: TGTGCCAGCAGTCAGGGACTAGCCCCTCGCGAGCAGTACTTC
V gene: TRBV24-1; clone size: -; D gene: -; J gene: TRBJ2-3; CDR3 protein: CATSDPRLHSTDTQYF; CDR3 DNA: TGTGCCACCAGTGACCCGCGCTTACATAGCACAGATACGCAGTATTTT
V gene: TRBV6-2/TRBV6-3; clone size: few; D gene: -; J gene: TRBJ2-2; CDR3 protein: CASNTGRITANTGELFF; CDR3 DNA: TGTGCCAGCAACACAGGGAGGATTACCGCGAACACCGGGGAGCTGTTTTTT
V gene: TRBV7-8; clone size: many; D gene: TRBD2; J gene: TRBJ2-1; CDR3 protein: CASSLGIAGGGPYNEQFF; CDR3 DNA: TGTGCCAGCAGCTTGGGTATAGCGGGAGGGGGACCTTACAATGAGCAGTTCTTC
V gene: TRBV15; clone size: many; D gene: TRBD2; J gene: TRBJ2-1; CDR3 protein: CATSRLAGGQDNEQFF; CDR3 DNA: TGTGCCACCAGCAGGTTAGCGGGAGGTCAGGACAATGAGCAGTTCTTC
V gene: TRBV7-9; clone size: few; D gene: -; J gene: TRBJ1-1; CDR3 protein: CASSSPGDTEAFF; CDR3 DNA: TGTGCCAGCAGCTCCCCGGGCGACACTGAAGCTTTCTTT
V gene: TRBV27; clone size: many; D gene: -; J gene: TRBJ1-1; CDR3 protein: CASSLGVSNTEAFF; CDR3 DNA: TGTGCCAGCAGTTTAGGGGTTTCGAACACTGAAGCTTTCTTT
V gene: TRBV7-9; clone size: many; D gene: TRBD2; J gene: TRBJ2-3; CDR3 protein: CASSLVGRIASGFTDTQYF; CDR3 DNA: TGTGCCAGCAGCTTAGTAGGCAGGATCGCTAGCGGGTTCACAGATACGCAGTATTTT
V gene: TRBV7-2; clone size: many; D gene: -; J gene: TRBJ2-7; CDR3 protein: CASSYGSLYEQYF; CDR3 DNA: TGTGCCAGCAGCTACGGGTCCCTCTACGAGCAGTACTTC
V gene: TRBV29-1; clone size: many; D gene: -; J gene: TRBJ2-2; CDR3 protein: CSVVGQGGAGELFF; CDR3 DNA: TGCAGCGTTGTAGGGCAGGGAGGCGCCGGGGAGCTGTTTTTT
V gene: TRBV7-9; clone size: many; D gene: -; J gene: TRBJ2-2; CDR3 protein: CASSLGPGELFF; CDR3 DNA: TGTGCCAGCAGCTTAGGACCCGGGGAGCTGTTTTTT
V gene: TRBV20-1; clone size: many; D gene: TRBD2; J gene: TRBJ2-1; CDR3 protein: CSAGGSWSSYNEQFF; CDR3 DNA: TGCAGTGCCGGGGGGAGTTGGAGCTCCTACAATGAGCAGTTCTTC